The 30 T cell receptor beta chains given below trace back to one sample, sequenced in a study of T cells in Graves' hyperthyroidism and ophthalmopathy. TCR beta CDR3 regions were amplified from RNA. The HTBI primer set served for first-round RT-PCR of the TCR CDR3. TCRdb re-derived calls from the multiplex PCR reads in MiXCR, one entry per CDR3 protein. The sample records some 720,000 distinct CDR3 sequences, approximately 16% being singletons. Sequenced sample: blood. The receptors were gathered from a man between 18 and 29 years old with Graves' hyperthyroidism.

The chain couples TRBV2 to TRBJ1-6, with no clear D. This CDR3 is 15 amino acids long. With 8 bases removed from V and 3 bases from J, the gap between germline ends came to 14 bases. Germline V CDR1 and CDR2: SNHLY, FYNNEI. CDR3 coding DNA: TGTGCCAGCGTTGAGGTCCTTTACTATAATTCACCCCTCCACTTT. Translation gives CASVEVLYYNSPLHF.

The rearrangement joins TRBV12-3 or TRBV12-4 to TRBJ1-1; unclear D gene. This CDR3 has 15 amino acids. The germline V and J ends were trimmed by 4 bases and 0 bases, with 12 bases remaining between them. CDR3 sequence (DNA): TGTGCCAGCAGTTCCCCCGGGCTTTTGAACACTGAAGCTTTCTTT. It translates to CASSSPGLLNTEAFF.

This clonotype has more than one count but fewer than ten. V and J are TRBV18 and TRBJ2-7; 8 bases agree with TRBD1. This CDR3 spans 14 amino acids. Looked up from germline, CDR1 is KGHSH and CDR2 is LQKENI. Losses at the gene ends were 0 bases for V and 4 bases for J; bases not matched to a gene: 2. The CDR3 DNA is TGTGCCAGCTCACCACCGGACAGGGAGTACGAGCAGTACTTC. It translates to CASSPPDREYEQYF.

V is TRBV7-3 and J is TRBJ2-5, with D tentatively TRBD2 (6 bases). CDR1 is SGHTA, CDR2 FQGTGA, per germline. V was shortened by 4 bases and J by 9 bases, with 18 bases between the two germline ends. This CDR3 is built from 14 residues. CDR3 DNA: TGTGCCAGCAGCTCGGGACTCCCAGGGTCGGCCCAGTACTTC. This codes for CASSSGLPGSAQYF.

In this sample, this clonotype turned up a few times. This chain connects TRBV7-9 to TRBJ1-4; D remains unclear. Germline loops: CDR1 SEHNR, CDR2 FQNEAQ (reference sequence). CDR3 length: 12 residues. The V gene lost 6 bases and the J gene lost 2 bases, with 4 bases spanning the gap. CDR3 DNA: TGTGCCAGCAGGAAGACTAATGAAAAACTGTTTTTT. Protein product: CASRKTNEKLFF.

The chain uses TRBV9 and TRBJ2-3; TRBD2 matches at 16 bases. The trim removed 2 bases at V and 3 bases at J, leaving 12 bases unmatched. This CDR3 is built from 20 residues. Germline V CDR1 and CDR2: SGDLS, YYNGEE. The CDR3 bases are TGTGCCAGCAGCGTGAAAAGCGGGACTAGCGGGAGGGCCCGGACAGATACGCAGTATTTT. Its translation is CASSVKSGTSGRARTDTQYF.

The rearrangement links TRBV6-2 or TRBV6-3 to TRBJ2-1; no clear D. The CDR3 loop spans 11 amino acids. Germline V gene lookup returns CDR1 MNHEY and CDR2 SVGEGT. V lost 7 bases, J lost 7 bases, and 8 bases lay in between. CDR3 in DNA: TGTGCCAGCACCTTTGGGAATGAGCAGTTCTTC. It codes for CASTFGNEQFF.

This clonotype was counted between two and nine times. The rearrangement uses TRBV28 and TRBJ2-7; the D gene could be TRBD1 or TRBD2 (6 bases each). The germline CDR1 and CDR2 sequences are MDHEN and SYDVKM. There are 14 residues in the CDR3. Trimming pared 3 bases from V and 5 bases from J, leaving 14 bases between. CDR3 DNA sequence: TGTGCCAGCAGTTTGAGGGGGGCGATTAACGAGCAGTACTTC. It is translated as CASSLRGAINEQYF.

In its sample, this clonotype was seen a few times. The chain uses TRBV15 and TRBJ1-2; D not resolved. Germline loops: CDR1 LNHNV, CDR2 YYDKDF (reference sequence). CDR3 length equals 15 residues. V lost 6 bases, J lost 4 bases, and 18 bases lay in between. In DNA form, the CDR3 reads TGTGCCACCAGTGCAGAACGGAGGCCCGGCTATGGCTACACCTTC. Translation: CATSAERRPGYGYTF.

This clonotype has a count of ten or more. The chain carries TRBV20-1 and TRBJ1-3, with no clear D. This CDR3 is built from 16 residues. CDR1 DFQATT and CDR2 SNEGSKA come from the germline V gene (reference sequence). Trimming took off 5 bases at V and 0 bases at J, with 17 bases between the two ends. CDR3 sequence reads: CSAWVNGRTSGNTIYF. The CDR3 bases are TGCAGTGCTTGGGTGAACGGACGGACCTCTGGAAACACCATATATTTT.

V usage is TRBV28 and J usage is TRBJ2-5, with 9 bases lining up with TRBD2. Unmatched junction bases numbered 11, after V lost 7 bases and J lost 5 bases. The CDR3 is 15 amino acids. Per the germline V gene, CDR1 is MDHEN and CDR2 is SYDVKM. The CDR3 here is CASTAGGGFSETQYF. The DNA of the CDR3 is TGTGCCAGCACCGCGGGGGGGGGATTTTCGGAGACCCAGTACTTC.

The CDR3: CASSLWDPSRSEQFF. In DNA form, the CDR3 reads TGTGCCAGCAGTTTATGGGATCCCTCGAGGTCTGAGCAGTTCTTC. The V and J genes are TRBV27 and TRBJ2-1, with D uncertain. V lost 1 base to trimming and J lost 9 bases, with 16 bases between them. The CDR3 extends over 15 amino acids. From germline, CDR1 is MNHEY and CDR2 SMNVEV (reference sequence).

This clonotype was detected a few times. This chain joins TRBV7-9 and TRBJ2-7; D might be TRBD2 (6 bases). Germline loops: CDR1 SEHNR, CDR2 FQNEAQ (reference sequence). Trimming took 3 bases from V and 5 from J, leaving 17 bases between them. The CDR3 spans 15 residues. In DNA, the CDR3 is TGTGCCAGCAGCTTGATGGGGGGACCAAGGGACGAGCAGTACTTC. Translation: CASSLMGGPRDEQYF.

This clonotype was seen repeatedly, ten times or more. The CDR3 reads CASLRVVGYEQYF. CDR3 DNA sequence: TGTGCCAGCCTAAGAGTGGTTGGGTACGAGCAGTACTTC. The rearrangement links TRBV28 to TRBJ2-7; D is undetermined. V dropped 8 bases and J dropped 4 bases, with 15 bases sitting between them. This CDR3 comprises 13 residues. Germline CDR1 and CDR2: MDHEN and SYDVKM.

The chain has TRBV7-6 and TRBJ1-1; 7 nucleotides align to TRBD1. The CDR3 spans 15 residues. Losses at the gene ends were 3 bases for V and 4 bases for J; bases not matched to a gene: 8. CDR1 is SGHVS, CDR2 FNYEAQ, per germline. CDR3 nucleotide sequence: TGTGCCAGCAGCTTGGCGGGGGCAGGGGGCACTGAAGCTTTCTTT. Amino acid sequence: CASSLAGAGGTEAFF.

The chain couples TRBV3-1 to TRBJ2-1, with 10 bases that match TRBD2. The V gene end was trimmed by 4 bases and the J gene end by 8 bases; junction bases not matched to a gene: 17. Germline CDR1 LGHDT, CDR2 YNNKEL (reference sequence). This CDR3 is built from 18 residues. CDR3: CASSPWTSGRGPRDEQFF. The DNA for the CDR3 is TGTGCCAGCAGCCCTTGGACTAGCGGAAGGGGGCCGCGGGATGAGCAGTTCTTC.

The chain recombines TRBV30 with TRBJ1-2; D uncertain. Germline V CDR1 and CDR2: GTSNPN, SVGIG (reference sequence). The CDR3 length is 11 residues. Trimming stripped 5 bases from V and 3 bases from J, with 7 bases between. As DNA, the CDR3 is TGTGCCTGGTCTTCAGACTATGGCTACACCTTC. It encodes CAWSSDYGYTF.

J is TRBJ2-3 and V is TRBV18; 10 nucleotides align to TRBD2. The CDR3 spans 15 residues. Germline CDR1 reads KGHSH; CDR2 reads LQKENI. V dropped 5 bases and J dropped 4; count of bases not matched to a gene: 6. DNA for the CDR3: TGTGCCAGCTCAGCGGGGACTAGCGCTTCAGATACGCAGTATTTT. Encoded protein: CASSAGTSASDTQYF.

In its sample, this clonotype was seen many times. Written as DNA, the CDR3 is TGTGCCAGCAGTTACTCGTTTTCAGCCTACAATGAGCAGTTCTTC. Its translation is CASSYSFSAYNEQFF. V usage is TRBV6-5 and J usage is TRBJ2-1; D gene uncertain. V dropped 0 bases and J dropped 2 bases, with 8 bases sitting between them. The CDR3 consists of 15 residues. Germline V gene sequence: CDR1 MNHEY, CDR2 SVGAGI.

This clonotype was counted at least ten times. The chain employs TRBV9 and TRBJ2-7; TRBD1 aligns across 9 bases. From germline, CDR1 is SGDLS and CDR2 YYNGEE. The CDR3 is 15 residues long. V lost 0 bases and J lost 2; bases outside the gene matches: 3. CDR3 residues: CASSVGGTGTYEQYF. CDR3 DNA: TGTGCCAGCAGCGTAGGCGGGACAGGGACCTACGAGCAGTACTTC. Looking up the rest from reference TRBV9 and TRBJ2-7 gives the full variable domain: DSGVTQTPKHLITATGQRVTLRCSPRSGDLSVYWYQQSLDQGLQFLIQYYNGEERAKGNILERFSAQQFPDLHSELNLSSLELGDSALYFCASSVGGTGTYEQYFGPGTRLTVT.

The rearrangement links TRBV9 to TRBJ2-7; tentatively, D is TRBD1 (5 bases). Germline V gene data show CDR1 as SGDLS and CDR2 as YYNGEE. The CDR3 has 16 amino acids. Deletions cut 0 bases from V and 2 bases from J, with 15 bases between. The CDR3 is CASSVAPDPGPYEQYF. CDR3 bases: TGTGCCAGCAGCGTAGCCCCGGACCCAGGGCCCTACGAGCAGTACTTC.

In its sample, this clonotype was seen many times. The chain carries TRBV12-3 or TRBV12-4 and TRBJ1-1; D is possibly TRBD1 (6 bases). Trimming left V 6 bases short and J 7 bases short, with 9 bases between. The CDR3 totals 11 residues. Here the CDR3 reads CASRRTDEAFF. CDR3 coding DNA: TGTGCCAGCAGACGGACAGATGAAGCTTTCTTT.

This clonotype appeared a few times. J is TRBJ2-4 and V is TRBV9; weak D call: TRBD2 (6 bases). The CDR3 consists of 13 residues. V lost 3 bases to trimming and J lost 6 bases, with 10 bases between them. CDR1 SGDLS and CDR2 YYNGEE come from the germline V gene. The CDR3 DNA reads as TGTGCCAGCAGCGGGAAGGAGGGAAACATTCAGTACTTC. It translates to CASSGKEGNIQYF.

This clonotype was seen repeatedly, ten times or more. The rearrangement uses TRBV11-3 and TRBJ2-3; the D gene is possibly TRBD2 (6 bases). The germline V gene encodes CDR1 SGHNT and CDR2 YENEEA. This CDR3 comprises 13 residues. With 1 base removed from V and 6 bases from J, the gap between germline ends came to 8 bases. As DNA, the CDR3 is TGTGCCAGCAGCTTAGCCGCGGGGGATACGCAGTATTTT. Its translation is CASSLAAGDTQYF.

The chain has TRBV4-2 and TRBJ1-6; D gene unclear. The CDR3 runs 13 residues. V gave up 0 bases and J gave up 8 bases, with 5 bases separating them. CDR1 is LGHNA and CDR2 is YNFKEQ in the germline V gene. CDR3 loop: CASSQERDSPLHF. The CDR3, as DNA: TGTGCCAGCAGCCAAGAACGGGATTCACCCCTCCACTTT.

At least ten counts were recorded for this clonotype. The rearrangement joins TRBV2 to TRBJ2-1; D not certain. The germline V gene encodes CDR1 SNHLY and CDR2 FYNNEI. This CDR3 contains 15 residues. V was cut by 7 bases and J by 2 bases, with 15 bases left in between. CDR3 protein: CASKGALRAYNEQFF. The CDR3 DNA reads as TGTGCCAGCAAAGGAGCACTTCGGGCCTACAATGAGCAGTTCTTC.

The sample holds many counts of this clonotype. The chain recombines TRBV29-1 with TRBJ1-1; no clear D. V lost 7 bases and J lost 2, with 11 bases in between. The CDR3 has 12 residues. CDR1 is SQVTM and CDR2 is ANQGSEA in the germline V gene. CDR3 coding DNA: TGCAGCGCCCGACGCAGCAACACTGAAGCTTTCTTT. Its protein is CSARRSNTEAFF.

The V and J genes are TRBV7-2 and TRBJ2-4; D possibly corresponds to TRBD2 (6 bases). CDR3 length: 15 residues. The germline V gene encodes CDR1 SGHTA and CDR2 FQGNSA. V lost 5 bases and J lost 9, with 20 bases in between. The CDR3: CASSPGTGSRVIQYF. CDR3 nucleotides: TGTGCCAGCAGCCCCGGGACTGGGTCCCGGGTCATTCAGTACTTC.

This clonotype was observed at least ten times. This chain connects TRBV28 to TRBJ2-7, with unresolved D. Germline V gene data show CDR1 as MDHEN and CDR2 as SYDVKM. V was trimmed by 3 bases and J by 2 bases, leaving 5 bases between them. The CDR3 has 12 residues. CDR3 coding DNA: TGTGCCAGCAGTTTGACGGCCTACGAGCAGTACTTC. Protein: CASSLTAYEQYF.

There are a few counts of this clonotype. The chain carries TRBV30 and TRBJ1-6; no clear D gene. V lost 6 bases and J 6 bases, leaving 15 bases between the germline ends. Germline-derived CDR1 and CDR2 are GTSNPN and SVGIG (reference sequence). The CDR3 covers 14 residues. CDR3: CACRSRVGNSPLHF. CDR3 nucleotide sequence: TGTGCCTGCCGGTCCCGGGTTGGTAATTCACCCCTCCACTTT.